The present entry profiles one T cell receptor (beta chain) with its context. What it recognizes is unknown. These data belong to a study of CD8 T cells in ankylosing spondylitis. Notes on the study in general: In ankylosing spondylitis patients, matched synovial fluid reportedly showed significant enrichment of disease-linked clones. There was a TCR beta motif, made of several highly homologous variants, that appeared characteristic of ankylosing spondylitis blood.

With molecular barcodes, quantitative 5'-RACE was used to make the TCR beta libraries. Each CDR3 protein is one row after TCRdb ran MiXCR on the 5' RACE reads. Seen here are around 150,000 distinct CDR3 sequences, about 17% observed once, and the top ten hold about 7.6%. Germline lookup yields CDR1 SGHRS and CDR2 YFSETQ. V dropped 1 base and J dropped 8 bases, with 15 bases sitting between them. The CDR3 length is 15 residues. Sequencing was done on a sample of blood, either unsorted or a sorted T cell fraction (not recorded which). This rearrangement joins TRBV5-1 to TRBJ1-4; possible D gene TRBD1, 5 bases. This clonotype originated in a male donor with ankylosing spondylitis or in good health (not recorded which). DNA for the CDR3: TGCGCCAGCAGCTTGTCCCGGGGGGGTCGCGAAAAACTGTTTTTT. This codes for CASSLSRGGREKLFF.